The clone carrying this T cell receptor (beta chain) was counted between two and nine times. Its antigen is not identified. V lost 1 base to trimming and J lost 5 bases; unmatched junction nucleotides: 6. The germline gives CDR1 MGHRA, CDR2 YSYEKL. CDR3 length equals 16 residues. The source of the sample is a study of CD8 T cells in ankylosing spondylitis. General study findings and limits: Relatively rare in peripheral blood, disease-linked clones were also CD8+.

MiXCR, run by TCRdb on the 5' RACE reads, gives a single entry per CDR3 protein. The sample contains fewer than 250,000 distinct CDR3 sequences, roughly 32% of which appear only once. The receptor comes from a male donor with ankylosing spondylitis or in good health (not recorded which). The V gene is TRBV4-1, the J gene TRBJ1-4; the match to TRBD1 covers 8 bases. Sequenced: blood, either unsorted or a sorted T cell fraction (not recorded which). Here the CDR3 reads CASSQGSGTGNEKLFF. The CDR3 DNA sequence: TGCGCCAGCAGCCAAGGGTCTGGGACAGGAAATGAAAAACTGTTTTTT.